This TCR beta chain was obtained from a study of Graves' ophthalmopathy and Graves' hyperthyroidism. Study-level points and caveats: Most clonotypes expanded in thyroid above 0.001 frequency were present in blood too.

In this cohort's terms, stable hyperthyroidism meant no ophthalmopathy by 18 months of follow-up. Thyroid ultrasound, orbital computed tomography, TRAb, serum thyroxine and clinical symptoms formed the basis of diagnosis. The source of the PBMCs was 8 to 10 ml of fresh peripheral blood. This clonotype was detected ten times or more. Its antigen remains unidentified. Trimming at V came to 0 bases and at J to 2 bases, leaving 16 bases not matched to a gene. CDR1 is DFQATT and CDR2 is SNEGSKA in the germline V gene (reference sequence). The CDR3 spans 20 residues. Transcripts of RNA were the source for amplifying TCR beta CDR3 regions. First-round RT-PCR relied on HTBI primers, and a second-round multiplex PCR came next. TCRdb recomputed calls from the multiplex PCR reads with MiXCR, one row per CDR3 protein. The sample holds about 620,000 distinct CDR3 sequences; 20% to 25% are singletons and the top ten take approximately 7.7%.

Sample: peripheral blood. The J gene is TRBJ1-5, the V gene TRBV20-1, with 10 bases identical to TRBD1. The sequence derives from a woman between 18 and 29 years old with stable Graves' hyperthyroidism. Some clones in this sample may be carry-over from other donors' samples. Here the CDR3 reads CSARDERWDRGIVGNQPQHF. The CDR3 DNA follows: TGCAGTGCTAGAGATGAACGCTGGGACAGGGGCATTGTGGGCAATCAGCCCCAGCATTTT.